A single T cell receptor (beta chain) is shown here with its context. No antigen is known for it. Only in-frame clones appear in the TCRdb table, and some are missing; sequencing was by immunoSEQ multiplex PCR. The sample shows approximately 150,000 clones, approximately 93% of them seen only once. This CDR3 spans 15 amino acids. Germline V gene sequence: CDR1 MNHEY, CDR2 SMNVEV (reference sequence). Trimming cost V 5 bases and J 0 bases; bases outside gene matches: 6. The data were taken from a study of T cell responses to AZD1222 COVID-19 vaccine. Findings and caveats of the study: Donors skewed white British and female; clonal diversity was possibly underestimated. Rises in breadth and depth of Spike-specific TCRs came after two AZD1222 doses.

The receptor's source is an adult who had recovered from COVID-19. The sample consisted of peripheral blood, taken after recovery from COVID-19. This chain uses TRBV27 with TRBJ2-7, with 8 nucleotides matching TRBD2. This chain's CDR3 is CASSRSGGLSYEQYF. CDR3 nucleotides: TGTGCCAGCAGTCGCTCGGGGGGGCTCTCCTACGAGCAGTACTTC.